The T cell receptor (beta chain) under discussion was sequenced for a study of T cell repertoires in cytomegalovirus infection. Germline assignment: CDR1 SGHTA and CDR2 FQGNSA. V was trimmed by 5 bases and J by 2 bases, leaving 14 bases between them. This CDR3 is built from 15 residues. This clonotype has ten or more counts. TCRdb re-called the reads with MiXCR, one entry per CDR3 protein. Seen here are almost 550,000 distinct CDR3 sequences, about 15% observed once, and the top ten hold around 25%. J is TRBJ2-3 and V is TRBV7-2; the D is unclear. Sequencing used CD8+ T cells from PBMCs. The receptor comes from a human donor in good health (CMV status not recorded). Some clones in this sample may be carry-over from other donors' samples. CDR3 nucleotide sequence: TGTGCCAGCAGCCCAAGACTCGGGCCCACAGATACGCAGTATTTT. Residues: CASSPRLGPTDTQYF.